The 28 T cell receptor beta chains in this list originate from one sample, sequenced in a study of T-cell memory formation after mild COVID-19 (dated by TCRdb to about 2021). Library preparation employed 5' RACE. TCRdb lists the instrument as Illumina NovaSeq 6000. The public reads were reanalyzed by TCRdb: fastp trimming at Q25, MiXCR alignment, in-frame beta chains only. Records with the same CDR3 protein are collapsed into one entry carrying the most frequent genes and DNA. This sample gives 140,000 to 150,000 distinct CDR3 sequences in total; around 21% of them show up just once. The top ten constitute 2% to 2.5% of the sample. Sequenced input: PBMCs or a T cell subset sorted from them (not recorded which). The receptors were sampled from an adult woman who had mild COVID-19 (a few samples of this study predate the infection). The sample titles of this study are shuffled in the database, so cell type and time point are left out; the donor was told from shared clones.

This clonotype has a handful of counts. The chain uses TRBV4-1 and TRBJ2-1, with a tentative D call TRBD2 (5 bases). The CDR3 has 11 amino acids. Looked up from germline, CDR1 is MGHRA and CDR2 is YSYEKL. Trimming left V 4 bases short and J 10 bases short, with 8 bases between. The CDR3 spells CASSRGKEQFF. In DNA, the CDR3 is TGCGCCAGCAGCCGAGGGAAGGAGCAGTTCTTC.

This clonotype has more than one count but fewer than ten. The chain is built from TRBV18 and TRBJ2-7; either TRBD1 or TRBD2 may supply D (5 bases each). Trimming cost V 3 bases and J 3 bases, with 15 bases left between them. CDR3 length: 15 residues. Germline assignment: CDR1 KGHSH and CDR2 LQKENI. Here the CDR3 reads CASSPTQGVVYEQYF. The CDR3 DNA is TGTGCCAGCTCACCCACGCAGGGAGTGGTCTACGAGCAGTACTTC.

The chain couples TRBV6-2 or TRBV6-3 to TRBJ2-5; 9 bases fit TRBD1. The CDR3 spans 15 residues. Germline V lookup: CDR1 MNHEY, CDR2 SVGEGT. Trimming took 6 bases from V and 1 from J; bases not matched to a gene: 6. CDR3 amino acids: CASRKRDRVQETQYF. The DNA of the CDR3 is TGTGCCAGCAGAAAGCGGGACAGGGTCCAAGAGACCCAGTACTTC.

This clonotype has more than one count but fewer than ten. This rearrangement joins TRBV6-2 or TRBV6-3 to TRBJ2-7, with D perhaps matching TRBD2 (5 bases). V lost 5 bases to trimming and J lost 1 base, with 12 bases between them. The CDR3 spans 14 residues. Germline V gene sequence: CDR1 MNHEY, CDR2 SVGEGT. For the CDR3, the DNA is TGTGCCAGCAGTAGGACCCAGCGGTCCTACGAGCAGTACTTC. It encodes CASSRTQRSYEQYF.

The V gene is TRBV6-4, the J gene TRBJ2-1; 8 bases fit TRBD1. This CDR3 has 13 amino acids. CDR1 is MRHNA and CDR2 is SNTAGT in the germline V gene. The V segment lost 6 bases and the J segment 10 bases; nucleotides outside the gene matches: 8. CDR3 nucleotide sequence: TGTGCCAGCAGCGGGACAGGAGGAACGGAGCAGTTCTTC. Residues: CASSGTGGTEQFF.

This CDR3 is CASSLGGSSGRVNEQFF. CDR3 coding DNA: TGTGCCAGCAGCTTGGGAGGATCTAGCGGGCGAGTCAATGAGCAGTTCTTC. This chain connects TRBV5-4 to TRBJ2-1, with 8 positions matching TRBD2. The ends lost 0 bases at V and 6 bases at J; junction bases unmatched: 11. This CDR3 has 17 residues. CDR1 and CDR2 (germline): SGHNT, YYREEE (reference sequence).

The rearrangement uses TRBV20-1 and TRBJ2-3; D not resolved. Trimming pared 5 bases from V and 0 bases from J, leaving 9 bases between. The CDR3 totals 13 residues. Germline CDR1 DFQATT, CDR2 SNEGSKA (reference sequence). CDR3 residues: CSALYGSTDTQYF. CDR3 sequence (DNA): TGCAGTGCTTTGTATGGGAGCACAGATACGCAGTATTTT.

The sample holds a few counts of this clonotype. V usage is TRBV6-2 or TRBV6-3 and J usage is TRBJ2-7; D is unresolved. Germline CDR1 and CDR2: MNHEY and SVGEGT. The CDR3 spans 12 residues. Trimming pared 7 bases from V and 7 bases from J, leaving 14 bases between. The CDR3 sequence: CASKTPPTEQYF. As DNA, the CDR3 is TGTGCCAGCAAAACCCCCCCGACGGAGCAGTACTTC.

CDR3 in amino acids: CASSQEQYYTEAFF. The CDR3 DNA reads as TGTGCCAGCAGCCAAGAGCAGTATTACACTGAAGCTTTCTTT. This chain links TRBV4-2 with TRBJ1-1; D gene uncertain. V lost 0 bases and J lost 3, with 8 bases in between. The CDR3 loop spans 14 amino acids. Germline-derived CDR1 and CDR2 are LGHNA and YNFKEQ.

The V and J genes are TRBV5-1 and TRBJ1-2; no reliable D call. Germline V CDR1 and CDR2: SGHRS, YFSETQ. Trimming left V 2 bases short and J 1 base short, with 9 bases between. The CDR3 loop spans 14 amino acids. CDR3: CASSFGESNYGYTF. The CDR3 DNA sequence: TGCGCCAGCAGCTTTGGTGAAAGTAACTATGGCTACACCTTC.

This chain links TRBV24-1 with TRBJ1-5; a weak D match, TRBD1 (5 bases). V shed 2 bases and J shed 5 bases, with 6 bases lying between them. The CDR3 has 13 amino acids. Germline V CDR1 and CDR2: KGHDR, SFDVKD. This chain's CDR3 is CATSDSGDQPQHF. CDR3 DNA sequence: TGTGCCACCAGTGATTCGGGGGATCAGCCCCAGCATTTT.

This clonotype was counted between two and nine times. The genes are TRBV20-1 and TRBJ2-5; 12 bases agree with TRBD2. The CDR3 spans 17 residues. Germline-derived CDR1 and CDR2 are DFQATT and SNEGSKA (reference sequence). V was clipped by 0 bases and J by 5 bases; unmatched bases: 10. The CDR3 sequence: CSARDLASGGAWETQYF. The CDR3 DNA is TGCAGTGCTAGAGATCTGGCTAGCGGGGGGGCCTGGGAGACCCAGTACTTC.

In its sample, this clonotype was seen a few times. The CDR3 loop is CASSINRGRETQYF. CDR3 in DNA: TGTGCCAGTAGTATAAACAGGGGGCGAGAGACCCAGTACTTC. V usage is TRBV19 and J usage is TRBJ2-5; TRBD1 agrees at 9 bases. The CDR3 is 14 amino acids. The J segment lost 4 bases and the V segment lost 2 bases, leaving 2 bases of the junction unmatched. Germline CDR1 reads LNHDA; CDR2 reads SQIVND (reference sequence). Full variable domain (outside the CDR3, taken from reference TRBV19 and TRBJ2-5): DGGITQSPKYLFRKEGQNVTLSCEQNLNHDAMYWYRQDPGQGLRLIYYSQIVNDFQKGDIAEGYSVSREKKESFPLTVTSAQKNPTAFYLCASSINRGRETQYFGPGTRLLVL.

This clonotype has only a few counts. This chain uses TRBV3-1 with TRBJ1-5; D unresolved. The V end was cut by 3 bases, the J end by 6 bases, with 6 bases between. Germline V lookup: CDR1 LGHDT, CDR2 YNNKEL (reference sequence). The CDR3 totals 12 residues. CDR3 nucleotide sequence: TGTGCCAGCAGCCAGGGAGTTCAGCCCCAGCATTTT. Its protein is CASSQGVQPQHF.

Only a few counts were recorded for this clonotype. A junction end diverges from the germline sequence, so it may reflect a read error. The V gene is TRBV7-3, the J gene TRBJ2-2; a possible D gene is TRBD2 (5 bases). Germline V gives CDR1 SGHTA, CDR2 FQGTGA. There are 15 residues in the CDR3. CDR3 residues: CASSLMSANTGELLF. In DNA, the CDR3 is TGTGCCAGCAGCTTAATGAGCGCGAACACCGGGGAGCTGCTTTTT.

This clonotype has just a few counts. The chain uses TRBV20-1 and TRBJ2-7, with D possibly being TRBD1 (6 bases). CDR3 size: 13 residues. The germline V and J ends were trimmed by 3 bases and 0 bases, with 9 bases remaining between them. CDR1 is DFQATT, CDR2 SNEGSKA, per germline (reference sequence). The CDR3 loop reads CSASGDTSYEQYF. CDR3 coding DNA: TGCAGTGCTAGTGGGGACACCTCCTACGAGCAGTACTTC.

The table lists this clonotype with a few counts. The chain couples TRBV7-9 to TRBJ1-1; the D is unclear. This CDR3 contains 15 residues. CDR1 and CDR2 (germline): SEHNR, FQNEAQ (reference sequence). Trimming pared 7 bases from V and 0 bases from J, leaving 15 bases between. As DNA, the CDR3 is TGTGCCAGCACCCTGGGTGGATCGGTGAACACTGAAGCTTTCTTT. This translates into CASTLGGSVNTEAFF.

The chain employs TRBV9 and TRBJ2-3; 7 bases align to TRBD1. Germline V CDR1 and CDR2: SGDLS, YYNGEE. Trimming at V came to 2 bases and at J to 4 bases, leaving 7 bases not matched to a gene. This CDR3 region has 15 residues. The CDR3 DNA is TGTGCCAGCAGCGTTGTGACAGGGAATGCAGATACGCAGTATTTT. Protein product: CASSVVTGNADTQYF.

The rearrangement joins TRBV9 to TRBJ2-1; possible D gene TRBD1, 7 bases. V shed 4 bases and J shed 8 bases, with 19 bases lying between them. The CDR3 loop spans 15 amino acids. Germline V CDR1 and CDR2: SGDLS, YYNGEE. The CDR3 spells CASSPQGQGGYEQFF. The CDR3 DNA is TGTGCCAGCAGCCCTCAGGGGCAGGGGGGCTATGAGCAGTTCTTC. The whole variable domain, remainder taken from reference TRBV9 and TRBJ2-1, is DSGVTQTPKHLITATGQRVTLRCSPRSGDLSVYWYQQSLDQGLQFLIQYYNGEERAKGNILERFSAQQFPDLHSELNLSSLELGDSALYFCASSPQGQGGYEQFFGPGTRLTVL.

This clonotype was seen only a few times. The chain has TRBV23-1 and TRBJ1-1; 7 bases align to TRBD1. TRBV23-1 counts as an open reading frame of uncertain function. Trimming removed 9 bases from V and 4 bases from J; junction bases left unmatched: 8. The CDR3 has 13 amino acids. The CDR3 DNA is TGCGCCAGGCGTAGGGGGCGGAGCACTGAAGCTTTCTTT. It codes for CARRRGRSTEAFF.

V and J are TRBV6-4 and TRBJ2-3; TRBD2 agrees at 8 bases. After removal of 0 bases from V and 6 bases from J, the junction contained 5 bases not matched to a gene. Germline loops: CDR1 MRHNA, CDR2 SNTAGT. CDR3 length: 15 amino acids. This CDR3 is CASSDSSGGGDTQYF. DNA for the CDR3: TGTGCCAGCAGTGACTCGAGCGGGGGTGGGGATACGCAGTATTTT.

The chain employs TRBV7-9 and TRBJ1-1, with 10 bases matching TRBD1. Germline trimming cut 1 base from V and 1 base from J; bases unmatched to any gene: 15. Germline V gene data show CDR1 as SEHNR and CDR2 as FQNEAQ (reference sequence). CDR3 length: 20 amino acids. The CDR3 here is CASSLVGTSTGGGRNTEAFF. Written as DNA, the CDR3 is TGTGCCAGCAGCTTAGTGGGGACTTCGACAGGGGGCGGGAGGAACACTGAAGCTTTCTTT.

The rearrangement links TRBV29-1 to TRBJ2-2; 7 nucleotides match TRBD1. The CDR3 spans 14 residues. In germline, CDR1 is SQVTM, CDR2 ANQGSEA. J lost 6 bases, V lost 6 bases, and 10 bases had no gene match. In DNA form, the CDR3 reads TGCAGCGTGCAGGGGAGCGGACAGGCCGGGGAGCTGTTTTTT. It codes for CSVQGSGQAGELFF.

This clonotype was observed a handful of times. This sequence joins TRBV5-1 and TRBJ2-7; D is unresolved. V lost 4 bases to trimming and J lost 4 bases, with 12 bases between them. The CDR3 totals 13 residues. Germline loops: CDR1 SGHRS, CDR2 YFSETQ. CDR3 DNA: TGCGCCAGCAGCAGAGATGCGGCTTACGAGCAGTACTTC. Protein sequence: CASSRDAAYEQYF.

This clonotype appeared many times. This chain links TRBV20-1 with TRBJ2-1; maybe TRBD2 (5 bases). The CDR3 loop spans 13 amino acids. Deletions cut 4 bases from V and 9 bases from J, with 16 bases between. CDR1 is DFQATT, CDR2 SNEGSKA, per germline (reference sequence). DNA of the CDR3: TGCAGTGCTACCCGGACTCTCTCGCTTGAGCAGTTCTTC. It codes for CSATRTLSLEQFF.

Only a few counts were recorded for this clonotype. The chain uses TRBV4-1 and TRBJ1-5, with a tentative D call TRBD1 (6 bases). The CDR3 spans 14 residues. Germline CDR1 MGHRA, CDR2 YSYEKL. Trimming took off 6 bases at V and 4 bases at J, with 13 bases between the two ends. The CDR3 sequence: CASSLGTPNQPQHF. DNA of the CDR3: TGCGCCAGCAGTCTCGGGACACCGAATCAGCCCCAGCATTTT.

The chain is built from TRBV9 and TRBJ2-7; maybe TRBD2 (6 bases). CDR3 length: 16 residues. V was trimmed by 4 bases and J by 2 bases, leaving 19 bases between them. Germline V lookup: CDR1 SGDLS, CDR2 YYNGEE. In DNA, the CDR3 is TGTGCCAGCAGCCCCCCCCCGCGGGACGGAACCTACGAGCAGTACTTC. Translating gives CASSPPPRDGTYEQYF. The variable domain in full, with the rest retrieved from reference TRBV9 and TRBJ2-7, is DSGVTQTPKHLITATGQRVTLRCSPRSGDLSVYWYQQSLDQGLQFLIQYYNGEERAKGNILERFSAQQFPDLHSELNLSSLELGDSALYFCASSPPPRDGTYEQYFGPGTRLTVT.

J is TRBJ2-7 and V is TRBV4-1, with TRBD1 matching 9 bases. The junction had 14 bases not matched to a gene; V was cut back by 3 bases and J by 2 bases. Germline values: CDR1 MGHRA, CDR2 YSYEKL. The CDR3 covers 18 residues. CDR3 sequence: CASSHIIYRDREPYEQYF. As DNA, the CDR3 is TGCGCCAGCAGCCACATCATTTACCGGGACAGGGAGCCCTACGAGCAGTACTTC.